Sequencing of this T cell receptor beta chain was carried out in a study of tumor-infiltrating lymphocytes in primary liver carcinoma. Constant-region priming of 500 ng total RNA yielded TCR beta cDNA. Each TCR beta library was derived from three nested multiplex PCR rounds that employed slightly modified ARM-PCR. TRBV1-TRBV30 forward primers paired with a C-beta reverse primer drove the first two PCR rounds, about 10 cycles each. TCRdb fed the multiplex PCR reads into MiXCR, producing one record per CDR3 protein. The sample holds 100,000 or so distinct CDR3 sequences, roughly 80% seen once. This CDR3 region has 13 residues. V dropped 9 bases and J dropped 4 bases, with 15 bases sitting between them. Per the germline V gene, CDR1 is MNHEY and CDR2 is SVGAGI. Total RNA and DNA came together from approximately 20-30 mg of bulk tissue without cell sorting. Every tumor sample held more than 80% viable tumor cells.

This clonotype was obtained from a man between 40 and 49 years old with primary liver carcinoma and hepatitis B virus infection. V gene TRBV6-5 combines with J gene TRBJ1-1; D gene uncertain. The sequencing input was liver tumor tissue from sampling region 3. Subset noted: tumor region T3, left-lateral pole. The CDR3 sequence is CASRWISTTEAFF. The DNA for the CDR3 is TGTGCCAGTAGGTGGATCTCGACCACTGAAGCTTTCTTT.